This TCR beta chain was profiled in a study of blood T cell repertoires in COVID-19. Study information: The study drew acute and convalescent COVID-19 samples from the United States, Italy and Spain.

The CDR3 runs 16 residues. The V segment lost 5 bases and the J segment 1 base; nucleotides outside the gene matches: 8. The germline V gene encodes CDR1 SGHTA and CDR2 FQGTGA. Authors' methods: Nucleated cell number was recorded as an estimate derived from reference gene primer amplification. Sequencing was performed with immunoSEQ multiplex PCR; in TCRdb, only in-frame clones are kept and a portion is missing. D and trimming come from the DNA, and the V and J calls and clone size come from that table. The table shows about 87,000 clones, with 80% to 90% occurring only once. The source material was peripheral blood. The chain joins TRBV7-3 to TRBJ2-1, with 7 bases that match TRBD1. The clonotype originates from an elderly man with acute or convalescent COVID-19. CDR3 sequence reads: CASSPQGDKSYNEQFF. The CDR3 DNA sequence: TGTGCCAGCAGCCCGCAGGGGGATAAATCCTACAATGAGCAGTTCTTC.